This T cell receptor beta chain was recorded in a study of metastatic and nonmetastatic thyroid tumors. Study context: Comparison of repertoires was carried out across blood and tumor or nodule tissue from malignant and benign thyroid patients. Study outcomes and limitations: Versus benign nodules, malignant thyroid tumors reportedly had significantly higher TCR beta diversity, in blood and tumor.

This clone was recorded a few times. Its matching antigen is unknown. The CDR3 is 14 residues long. Germline CDR1 is MNHEY and CDR2 is SMNVEV (reference sequence). Trimming removed 4 bases from V and 4 bases from J, with 14 bases in between. All patients were treatment-naive before thyroid surgery. Per the original data handling: It was from CDR3 differences across clinicopathological groups that a distant-metastasis classifier for papillary thyroid cancer was built. TCRdb ran MiXCR on the PCR reads. TCRdb, not the original authors, processed these V and J calls. Among around 15,000 clones, 22% were seen once, and the ten largest hold 21%.

The V and J genes are TRBV27 and TRBJ2-7, with D perhaps matching TRBD1 (6 bases). The specimen was adjacent normal tissue. This clonotype was obtained from a female donor with papillary thyroid cancer or a benign thyroid nodule (not recorded which). Some clones in this sample may be carry-over from other donors' samples. Here the CDR3 reads CASSSGASRYEQYF. The CDR3 DNA reads TGTGCCAGCAGTTCAGGGGCCTCGAGGTACGAGCAGTACTTC.